This T cell receptor beta chain was identified during a study of blood T cell repertoires in COVID-19. Study information: Sites in the United States, Italy and Spain provided acute and convalescent COVID-19 samples.

Study processing details: Estimation of nucleated cell counts relied on the amplification of reference gene primers. Assay used: immunoSEQ multiplex PCR; TCRdb lists only in-frame clones, some missing. V, J and clone size derive from that table, while D and trimming were established from the DNA sequence. The sample contains about 270,000 clones, approximately 82% of which appear only once. V shed 2 bases and J shed 6 bases, with 13 bases lying between them. Germline assignment: CDR1 KGHSH and CDR2 LQKENI. CDR3 length: 14 residues. The TCR comes from a woman aged 18-30 years with acute or convalescent COVID-19. J is TRBJ1-2 and V is TRBV18; TRBD1 might be the D (6 bases). What was sequenced was peripheral blood. The CDR3 is CASSPVTGPDGYTF. The DNA for the CDR3 is TGTGCCAGCTCACCAGTGACAGGACCAGATGGCTACACCTTC.